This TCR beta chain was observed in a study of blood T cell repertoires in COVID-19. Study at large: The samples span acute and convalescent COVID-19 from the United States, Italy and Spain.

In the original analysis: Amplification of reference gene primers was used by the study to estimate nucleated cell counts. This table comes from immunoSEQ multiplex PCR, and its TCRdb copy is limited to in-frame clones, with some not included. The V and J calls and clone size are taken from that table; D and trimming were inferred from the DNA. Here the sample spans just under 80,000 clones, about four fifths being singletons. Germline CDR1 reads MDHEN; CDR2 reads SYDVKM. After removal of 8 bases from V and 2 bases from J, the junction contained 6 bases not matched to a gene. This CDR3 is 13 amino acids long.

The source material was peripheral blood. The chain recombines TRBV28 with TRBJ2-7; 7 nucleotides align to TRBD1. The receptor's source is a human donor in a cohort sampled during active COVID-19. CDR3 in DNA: TGTGCCAGCCTCCGGGACAGTCCCTACGAGCAGTACTTC. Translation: CASLRDSPYEQYF.